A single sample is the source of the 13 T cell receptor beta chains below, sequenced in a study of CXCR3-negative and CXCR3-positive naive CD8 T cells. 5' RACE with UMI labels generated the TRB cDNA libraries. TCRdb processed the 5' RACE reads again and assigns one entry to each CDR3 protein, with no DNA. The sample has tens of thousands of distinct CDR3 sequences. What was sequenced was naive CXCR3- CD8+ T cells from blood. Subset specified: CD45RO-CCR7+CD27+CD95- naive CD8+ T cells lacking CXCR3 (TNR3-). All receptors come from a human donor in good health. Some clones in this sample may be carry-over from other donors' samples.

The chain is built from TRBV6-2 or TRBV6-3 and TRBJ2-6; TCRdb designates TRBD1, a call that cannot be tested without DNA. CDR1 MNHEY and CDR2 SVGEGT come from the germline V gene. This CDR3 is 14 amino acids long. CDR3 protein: CASSSWTGGDVLTF.

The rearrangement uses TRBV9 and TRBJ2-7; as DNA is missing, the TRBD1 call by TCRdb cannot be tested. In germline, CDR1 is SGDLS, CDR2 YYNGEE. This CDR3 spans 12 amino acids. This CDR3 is CASSVATGVQYF.

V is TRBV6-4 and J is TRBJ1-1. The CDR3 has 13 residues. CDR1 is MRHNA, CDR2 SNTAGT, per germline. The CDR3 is CASSDNVNTEAFF.

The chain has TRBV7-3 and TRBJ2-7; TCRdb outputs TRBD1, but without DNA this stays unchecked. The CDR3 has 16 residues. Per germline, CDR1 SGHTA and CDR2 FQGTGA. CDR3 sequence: CASSLTVDRGADEQYF.

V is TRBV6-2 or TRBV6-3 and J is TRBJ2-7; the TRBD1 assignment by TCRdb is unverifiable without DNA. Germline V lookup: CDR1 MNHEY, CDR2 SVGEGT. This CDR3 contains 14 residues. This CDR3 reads CASSYPGRIYEQYF.

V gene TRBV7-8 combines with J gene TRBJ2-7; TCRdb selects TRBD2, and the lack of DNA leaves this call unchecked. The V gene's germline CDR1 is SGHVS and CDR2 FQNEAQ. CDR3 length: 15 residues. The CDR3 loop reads CASSPMASGGVEQYF.

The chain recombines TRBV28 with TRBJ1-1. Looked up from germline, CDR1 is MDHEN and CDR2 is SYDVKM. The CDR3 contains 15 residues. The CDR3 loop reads CASSLGRRGLPEAFF. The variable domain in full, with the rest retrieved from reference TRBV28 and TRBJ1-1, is DVKVTQSSRYLVKRTGEKVFLECVQDMDHENMFWYRQDPGLGLRLIYFSYDVKMKEKGDIPEGYSVSREKKERFSLILESASTNQTSMYLCASSLGRRGLPEAFFGQGTRLTVV.

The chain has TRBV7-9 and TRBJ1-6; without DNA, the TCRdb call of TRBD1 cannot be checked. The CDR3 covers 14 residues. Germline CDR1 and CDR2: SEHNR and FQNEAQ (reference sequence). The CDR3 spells CASSSTGENSPLHF.

CDR3 in amino acids: CASRGGRYNEQFF. The genes are TRBV2 and TRBJ2-1; without DNA, the TCRdb call of TRBD1 cannot be checked. Germline values: CDR1 SNHLY, CDR2 FYNNEI. The CDR3 is 13 amino acids.

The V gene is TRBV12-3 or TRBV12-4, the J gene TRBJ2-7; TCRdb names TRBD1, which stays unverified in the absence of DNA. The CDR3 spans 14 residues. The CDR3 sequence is CASSSGGARVEQYF.

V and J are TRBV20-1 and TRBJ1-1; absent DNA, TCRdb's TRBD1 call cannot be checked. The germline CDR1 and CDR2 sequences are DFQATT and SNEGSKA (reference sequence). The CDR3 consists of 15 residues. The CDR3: CSAKPFRVEGTEAFF.

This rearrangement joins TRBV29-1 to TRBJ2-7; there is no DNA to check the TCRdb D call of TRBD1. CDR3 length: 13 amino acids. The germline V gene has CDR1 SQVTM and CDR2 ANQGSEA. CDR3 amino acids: CSVTDSRNYEQYF.

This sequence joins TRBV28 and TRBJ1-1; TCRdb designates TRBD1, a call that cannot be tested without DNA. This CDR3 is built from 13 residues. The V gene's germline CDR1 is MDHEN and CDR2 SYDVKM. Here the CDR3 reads CASSLGQGTEAFF.